This T cell receptor beta chain came from a study of metastatic and nonmetastatic thyroid tumors. Ahead of thyroid surgery, no patient had received treatment of any kind. Authors' methods: CDR3 was compared across clinicopathological groups, and the resulting differences were used to build a distant-metastasis classifier for papillary thyroid cancer. Through MiXCR, TCRdb re-clonotyped the PCR reads. The V and J calls and clone size are TCRdb's, not the authors'. Of roughly 30,000 clones listed, about a sixth were seen once; the top ten hold roughly 4.7%. By sample fraction, this clone is medium-sized (0.01 to 0.1%). This CDR3 contains 14 residues. Germline trimming cut 6 bases from V and 5 bases from J; bases unmatched to any gene: 6. Germline CDR1 MNHNS, CDR2 SASEGT.

What was sequenced was blood. V gene TRBV6-1 combines with J gene TRBJ2-5; 10 nucleotides agree with TRBD2. The receptor was derived from a female donor with papillary thyroid cancer or a benign thyroid nodule (not recorded which). Some clones in this sample may be carry-over from other donors' samples. The CDR3 coding sequence is TGTGCCAGCAGGCCGGGACTAGCGTACGAGACCCAGTACTTC. It specifies CASRPGLAYETQYF.